This T cell receptor beta chain is from a study of T cell responses to AZD1222 COVID-19 vaccine (dated by TCRdb to the early 2020s). Concerning the study at large: TCR sequencing was performed for about 250 trial participants, of whom approximately 200 were given two doses of AZD1222 and roughly 25 were given two doses of MenACWY control vaccine. Enrollment into the trials was organized by age into subgroups of 18-55, 56-69 and 70-plus years, and those subgroups contained roughly 160, 29 and 62 TCR-sequenced participants, respectively.

CDR1 MNHEY and CDR2 SVGAGI are derived from the germline V gene. Counted from cysteine to phenylalanine, this CDR3 has 13 amino acids. Left in the record is the CDR3 DNA by itself, 39 bases read in frame from the first base. The junction carries 5 bases between V and J, which are trimmed by 2 bases and 1 base respectively. The paper as a whole reports these results and caveats: Most participants were white British and females outnumbered males, and the authors suggested that clonal diversity may have been underestimated. Conclusions about previously exposed vaccinees were limited because only a handful of AZD1222 recipients were SARS-CoV-2 seropositive at baseline. The whole spike protein was spanned by vaccine-associated CD4 TCRs, and dominant responses were seen in regions 160-218 and 743-854. The 56-69-year group was small, and its depth increase did not reach significance, likely because of low power. Reportedly, close to half of the unique spike-specific TCRs recognized epitopes lying outside the regions that are mutated in the B.1.351 and B.1.1.7 variants. A significant rise in spike-specific TCR breadth and depth was observed after two AZD1222 doses relative to day 0 and relative to MenACWY recipients. Because no samples from the day 14 peak response were available, repertoires could be characterized only after the peak T cell response.

The time point label, as the study defines it: baseline before first vaccination. Read against the paper, the sample's treatment or condition label means: meningococcal conjugate vaccine given as trial control. Vaccinee samples were obtained from the UK trials COV001 and COV002, which included a single-blind randomized controlled phase 2/3 trial of AZD1222 (ChAdOx1 nCoV-19) in healthy adults. Trial participant PBMC samples were collected at day 0 and day 28 after the second dose for TCRbeta chain sequencing. As regards this clone: Its antigen is not yet known. Nothing much larger sits one base from this clone, and base qualities are not available. Other DNA sequences from this sample encode an identical CDR3 as well.

The CDR3 regions of human TCRbeta chains were analyzed by immunosequencing. The study's own analysis went as follows. Repertoire TCRs were checked for matches against a reference library of SARS-CoV-2-specific TCRs that had been generated using the MIRA antigen-specificity platform. Breadth was defined as the fraction of unique TCRs that were SARS-CoV-2-associated. Depth was defined as the fraction of total T cells that were SARS-CoV-2-associated. Using the MIRA data, every spike-specific TCR was mapped to the spike region that the TCR reacted to and assigned to either a CD4 or a CD8 class. Log10-transformed breadth and depth values were compared by one-way ANOVA with Sidak's multiple comparisons tests. TCRdb re-hosts the immuneACCESS table, in-frame sequences only. Its copies lack some clones; in the studies checked, an unresolved V gene accounts for under half of them, and the cause for the rest is not known. That table furnishes V, J and clone size, whereas the DNA furnished D and trimming. The sample table holds fewer than 250,000 clones, of which 93% were seen once. Roughly 1% of the sample rests with the top ten.

The TCR sequence derives from an adult in good health. The sample was peripheral blood, taken on day 0 of MenACWY control vaccination. The rearranged segments are TRBV6-5 and TRBJ1-1, with the D gene not confidently named. The CDR3 loop reads CASSYARNTEAFF. The nucleotide sequence reads as follows: TGTGCCAGCAGTTACGCGAGGAACACTGAAGCTTTCTTT.